Below are 2 T cell receptor beta chains sequenced from a single sample in a study of molecular identifiers for immune sequencing clone quantification (dated by TCRdb to 2016 to 2019). Receptor amplification or capture employed PCR. The sequencer was a NextSeq 500. In-frame beta chains were kept once TCRdb had trimmed the public reads at Q25 with fastp and called clones with MiXCR. Each CDR3 protein gets just one entry, which takes the most common genes and DNA from the rows behind it. For this sample the table gives a few hundred thousand distinct CDR3 sequences, of which approximately 25% were detected only once. Jointly, the top ten make up around 0.8% of the sample. The sequenced sample was naive CD8+ T cells from blood, with Jurkat cell RNA spiked in. This sample's cell subset or site label indicates: FACS-sorted CD8+CD4-CCR7+CD45RA+ naive T cells. These receptors were collected from a human donor in good health. Some libraries in this study had Jurkat cell RNA spiked in.

There are many counts of this clonotype. The rearrangement uses TRBV7-9 and TRBJ1-1, with D unresolved. Trimming took off 4 bases at V and 2 bases at J, with 5 bases between the two ends. The CDR3 contains 12 residues. Per the germline V gene, CDR1 is SEHNR and CDR2 is FQNEAQ (reference sequence). CDR3 DNA: TGTGCCAGCAGCTCCTACAACACTGAAGCTTTCTTT. This codes for CASSSYNTEAFF.

This chain joins TRBV4-1 and TRBJ1-6; 8 nucleotides line up with TRBD1. Germline V lookup: CDR1 MGHRA, CDR2 YSYEKL. V was clipped by 0 bases and J by 11 bases; unmatched bases: 9. The CDR3 extends over 16 amino acids. The CDR3 loop is CASSQDGRGRSPPLHF. The CDR3 DNA is TGCGCCAGCAGCCAAGATGGCAGGGGGCGAAGTCCACCCCTCCACTTT.